The next 19 T cell receptor beta chains were all read from a single sample in a study of beta chain features in type 1 diabetes. What these receptors recognize is not known. Findings of the study overall: The study found moderately but significantly shorter TCRB CDR3s in all four CD4+ subsets of Type 1 diabetes patients.

The study reverse transcribed the entire isolated RNA, so it sequenced expressed TCRB transcripts. Profiled with immunoSEQ multiplex PCR; TCRdb holds only in-frame clones, not every one. The sample has some 27,000 clones, around 60% seen once; the top ten hold over 2%. The sequenced sample consisted of Tregs from blood. Receptor source: a young woman with type 1 diabetes.

The chain joins TRBV6-5 to TRBJ2-5; maybe TRBD2 (7 bases). The V gene lost 7 bases and the J gene lost 5 bases, with 14 bases spanning the gap. There are 13 residues in the CDR3. Germline CDR1 is MNHEY and CDR2 is SVGAGI. The CDR3 loop is CASTMGGAETQYF. The CDR3 nucleotides are TGTGCCAGCACCATGGGGGGGGCGGAGACCCAGTACTTC.

V and J are TRBV30 and TRBJ1-2; D is possibly TRBD1 (5 bases). The V and J ends lost 4 bases and 4 bases respectively, with 13 bases between them. This CDR3 spans 13 amino acids. Germline-derived CDR1 and CDR2 are GTSNPN and SVGIG (reference sequence). CDR3 loop: CAWNRGIGYGYTF. The CDR3 region has the DNA TGTGCCTGGAATCGGGGGATTGGCTATGGCTACACCTTC.

The chain has TRBV18 and TRBJ2-2; 7 bases map to TRBD2. CDR1 KGHSH and CDR2 LQKENI come from the germline V gene. The CDR3 runs to 16 residues. Trimming removed 2 bases from V and 0 bases from J; junction bases left unmatched: 3. The CDR3 coding sequence is TGTGCCAGCTCACCAAGCCTAGCGGCGAACACCGGGGAGCTGTTTTTT. Translation: CASSPSLAANTGELFF.

This clone was seen only a few times. The chain has TRBV10-3 and TRBJ2-4, with TRBD1 as a possible D gene (6 bases). V lost 4 bases to trimming and J lost 10 bases, with 11 bases between them. This CDR3 has 12 residues. The germline gives CDR1 ENHRY, CDR2 SYGVKD. The CDR3: CAISAGQKIQYF. The CDR3 DNA reads as TGTGCCATCAGTGCCGGACAGAAAATTCAGTACTTC.

In its sample, this clone was seen a few times. V usage is TRBV27 and J usage is TRBJ1-6; D is ambiguous. Deletions cut 6 bases from V and 7 bases from J, with 22 bases between. This CDR3 spans 17 amino acids. Germline V lookup: CDR1 MNHEY, CDR2 SMNVEV (reference sequence). The CDR3 is CASSPRRYRLWNSPLHF. The DNA for the CDR3 is TGTGCCAGCAGCCCCCGGCGGTACCGCCTTTGGAATTCACCCCTCCACTTT.

This chain connects TRBV6-1 to TRBJ2-7, with a tentative D call TRBD2 (5 bases). Germline assignment: CDR1 MNHNS and CDR2 SASEGT. Trimming took 3 bases from V and 0 from J, leaving 9 bases between them. The length of the CDR3 is 14 residues. CDR3 nucleotide sequence: TGTGCCAGCAGTGATACGGGGATCTCCTACGAGCAGTACTTC. It codes for CASSDTGISYEQYF.

The chain carries TRBV6-1 and TRBJ1-3; weak D call: TRBD1 (5 bases). Germline loops: CDR1 MNHNS, CDR2 SASEGT. The CDR3 length is 15 residues. Trimming cost V 4 bases and J 0 bases, with 10 bases left between them. The CDR3 sequence is CASSGQPFSGNTIYF. As DNA, the CDR3 is TGTGCCAGCAGTGGACAGCCATTCTCTGGAAACACCATATATTTT.

The rearrangement uses TRBV28 and TRBJ1-1; no clear D gene. There are 13 residues in the CDR3. Between the trimmed V and J ends, which lost 3 bases and 2 bases, there was a span of 7 bases. Looked up from germline, CDR1 is MDHEN and CDR2 is SYDVKM. This CDR3 is CASSLRRNTEAFF. The CDR3 DNA reads as TGTGCCAGCAGTTTGAGGAGAAACACTGAAGCTTTCTTT. Looking up the rest from reference TRBV28 and TRBJ1-1 gives the full variable domain: DVKVTQSSRYLVKRTGEKVFLECVQDMDHENMFWYRQDPGLGLRLIYFSYDVKMKEKGDIPEGYSVSREKKERFSLILESASTNQTSMYLCASSLRRNTEAFFGQGTRLTVV.

This rearrangement joins TRBV6-5 to TRBJ1-2; D unresolved. The germline V gene encodes CDR1 MNHEY and CDR2 SVGAGI. There are 13 residues in the CDR3. V was pared by 8 bases and J by 2 bases, with 12 bases between. CDR3 DNA sequence: TGTGCCAGCCGTAGCCCCGGGAACTATGGCTACACCTTC. Its translation is CASRSPGNYGYTF.

This clone was detected only a few times. The chain has TRBV25-1 and TRBJ1-4, with a possible D match to TRBD1 (6 bases). Per the germline V gene, CDR1 is MGHDK and CDR2 is SYGVNS. CDR3 size: 15 residues. V lost 4 bases to trimming and J lost 6 bases, with 15 bases between them. The CDR3 protein is CASSVAHAGDEKLFF. CDR3 bases: TGTGCCAGCAGTGTCGCTCATGCAGGGGATGAAAAACTGTTTTTT.

The chain uses TRBV7-6 and TRBJ2-1; 7 bases align to TRBD2. The CDR3 has 16 residues. Unmatched junction bases numbered 7, after V lost 1 base and J lost 4 bases. Germline V gene sequence: CDR1 SGHVS, CDR2 FNYEAQ. This CDR3 reads CASSLGTGLEYNEQFF. The CDR3 nucleotides are TGTGCCAGCAGCTTAGGGACCGGACTAGAATACAATGAGCAGTTCTTC.

This clone was counted a few times. This chain connects TRBV6-5 to TRBJ2-1, with 10 bases lining up with TRBD2. V lost 6 bases to trimming and J lost 0 bases; unmatched junction nucleotides: 2. Germline V lookup: CDR1 MNHEY, CDR2 SVGAGI. This CDR3 comprises 15 residues. The CDR3, as DNA: TGTGCCAGCAGGGGGACTAGCGTCTCCTACAATGAGCAGTTCTTC. It yields the protein CASRGTSVSYNEQFF.

The V gene is TRBV5-1, the J gene TRBJ1-5; 7 bases fit TRBD1. Germline CDR1 and CDR2: SGHRS and YFSETQ. The ends lost 5 bases at V and 3 bases at J; junction bases unmatched: 8. The CDR3 has 15 amino acids. This chain's CDR3 is CASRKTGSDNQPQHF. The CDR3 DNA reads as TGCGCCAGCAGAAAGACAGGGTCGGACAATCAGCCCCAGCATTTT.

The V call is TRBV2, the J call TRBJ2-5, with D possibly matching TRBD2 (5 bases). This CDR3 has 16 residues. Germline V gene lookup returns CDR1 SNHLY and CDR2 FYNNEI. Trimming stripped 3 bases from V and 0 bases from J, with 14 bases between. As DNA, the CDR3 is TGTGCCAGCAGTGATTACGGCCTAGCTGACCAAGAGACCCAGTACTTC. Translating gives CASSDYGLADQETQYF.

The chain joins TRBV29-1 to TRBJ2-7; 11 bases map to TRBD1. Per the germline V gene, CDR1 is SQVTM and CDR2 is ANQGSEA. This CDR3 is built from 13 residues. J was trimmed by 6 bases and V by 4 bases; bases with no gene match: 5. The CDR3: CSVAGTGGLEQYF. DNA of the CDR3: TGCAGCGTTGCCGGGACAGGGGGTCTCGAGCAGTACTTC.

This clone turned up a few times. This chain links TRBV6-6 with TRBJ2-3, with 11 bases lining up with TRBD2. Germline V CDR1 and CDR2: MNHNY, SVGAGI (reference sequence). The CDR3 consists of 15 residues. Trimming at V came to 9 bases and at J to 3 bases, leaving 8 bases not matched to a gene. The CDR3, as DNA: TGTGCCAGTATACTAGCGGGGGTTTTTACAGATACGCAGTATTTT. This encodes CASILAGVFTDTQYF.

This clone showed up just once. This sequence joins TRBV18 and TRBJ1-2; D is unclear. Per the germline V gene, CDR1 is KGHSH and CDR2 is LQKENI. Trimming took off 3 bases at V and 2 bases at J, with 13 bases between the two ends. This CDR3 spans 15 amino acids. DNA of the CDR3: TGTGCCAGCTCACCCGGCCCGGGTGGCAACTATGGCTACACCTTC. Its translation: CASSPGPGGNYGYTF.

This sequence joins TRBV11-2 and TRBJ2-1; 9 nucleotides agree with TRBD2. The CDR3 covers 16 residues. Unmatched junction bases numbered 4, after V lost 1 base and J lost 3 bases. Germline CDR1 reads SGHAT; CDR2 reads FQNNGV. The CDR3 bases are TGTGCCAGCAGCTTAGGGAGACTAGCGGTCTACAATGAGCAGTTCTTC. Translated, it gives CASSLGRLAVYNEQFF.

This chain links TRBV4-2 with TRBJ2-4, with TRBD2 matching 11 bases. CDR1 and CDR2 from the germline V gene are LGHNA and YNFKEQ. Trimming took 1 base from V and 5 from J; bases not matched to a gene: 4. The CDR3 has 16 residues. This CDR3 reads CASSQVAGGPENIQYF. CDR3 bases: TGTGCCAGCAGCCAAGTAGCGGGAGGGCCCGAAAACATTCAGTACTTC.